This T cell receptor (beta chain) was captured by sequencing in a study of patients and donors after allogeneic stem cell transplantation. Deletions cut 2 bases from V and 2 bases from J, with 18 bases between. Germline lookup yields CDR1 SGHVS and CDR2 FQNEAQ. CDR3 length: 17 residues. TCRdb fed the RT-PCR reads into MiXCR, producing one record per CDR3 protein. Among under 30,000 distinct CDR3 sequences listed, 35% to 45% were seen once. The chain is built from TRBV7-8 and TRBJ1-2; possible D gene TRBD1, 6 bases. This TCR came from a human donor who was either an allogeneic HSCT recipient or a stem cell or donor lymphocyte infusion donor (not recorded which). It is not recorded whose cells these are; they may come from a transplant donor. The source material was blood, either unsorted or a sorted T cell fraction (not recorded which). CDR3 loop: CASSLRTGRTLNYGYTF. For the CDR3, the DNA is TGTGCCAGCAGCTTAAGAACAGGGCGAACGCTCAACTATGGCTACACCTTC. The full variable domain, its missing parts supplied by reference TRBV7-8 and TRBJ1-2, is GAGVSQSPRYKVAKRGQDVALRCDPISGHVSLFWYQQALGQGPEFLTYFQNEAQLDKSGLPSDRFFAERPEGSVSTLKIQRTQQEDSAVYLCASSLRTGRTLNYGYTFGSGTRLTVV.